The 32 T cell receptor beta chains reported below all come from one sample, sequenced in a study of shared clonotypes between healthy human individuals. Libraries were prepared by immunoSEQ multiplex PCR; TCRdb keeps only in-frame clonotypes and omits some of them. In the table there are 2 million to 2.5 million clones, about 92% of which are singletons. The source material was naive CD4+ T cells from PBMCs. Subset described: CD45RA+ positively selected. The receptors stem from a man between 18 and 35 years old in good health. Some clones in this sample may be carry-over from other donors' samples.

In nucleotides, the CDR3 is TGCGCCAGCAGCCAAGGACTAGCGAAGAGCTCCTACAATGAGCAGTTCTTC. Amino acids: CASSQGLAKSSYNEQFF. This sequence joins TRBV4-3 and TRBJ2-1; 8 nucleotides line up with TRBD2. The CDR3 sequence is 17 residues long. Trimming took 1 base from V and 0 from J; bases not matched to a gene: 5. Germline lookup yields CDR1 LGHNA and CDR2 YSLEER.

The chain couples TRBV5-8 to TRBJ2-7, with 9 bases matching TRBD1. Per germline, CDR1 SGHTS and CDR2 YDEGEE. This CDR3 has 14 residues. After removal of 4 bases from V and 3 bases from J, the junction contained 5 bases not matched to a gene. Written as DNA, the CDR3 is TGTGCCAGCAGCCGACAGGGGGGAGTCTACGAGCAGTACTTC. Protein product: CASSRQGGVYEQYF. Full variable domain (outside the CDR3, taken from reference TRBV5-8 and TRBJ2-7): EAGVTQSPTHLIKTRGQQATLRCSPISGHTSVYWYQQALGLGLQFLLWYDEGEERNRGNFPPRFSGRQFPNYSSELNVNALELEDSALYLCASSRQGGVYEQYFGPGTRLTVT.

The V gene is TRBV9, the J gene TRBJ1-4, with D possibly TRBD1 on 5 matching bases. CDR3 length: 14 amino acids. V dropped 4 bases and J dropped 3 bases, with 10 bases sitting between them. CDR1 and CDR2 (germline): SGDLS, YYNGEE. DNA for the CDR3: TGTGCCAGCAGCTCGGGGGACTCTAATGAAAAACTGTTTTTT. Encoded protein: CASSSGDSNEKLFF.

V and J are TRBV12-5 and TRBJ2-5; D unclear. CDR3 length: 13 residues. V was trimmed by 5 bases and J by 5 bases, leaving 12 bases between them. CDR1 and CDR2 from the germline V gene are LGHNT and FRNRAP. The CDR3 loop is CASGPMNGETQYF. The CDR3 nucleotides are TGTGCTAGTGGTCCAATGAACGGGGAGACCCAGTACTTC.

The rearrangement links TRBV6-6 to TRBJ1-4, with 12 bases that match TRBD1. V shed 7 bases and J 8 bases; nucleotides not matched to a gene: 11. Germline CDR1 MNHNY, CDR2 SVGAGI (reference sequence). This CDR3 has 16 residues. The CDR3 DNA is TGTGCCAGCATTAGGGGACAGGGGGCGCAGGAGGAAAAACTGTTTTTT. It yields the protein CASIRGQGAQEEKLFF.

This chain connects TRBV11-3 to TRBJ2-1; TRBD2 agrees at 7 bases. V shed 2 bases, J shed 4 bases, and the junction held 8 bases outside the gene matches. The germline V gene encodes CDR1 SGHNT and CDR2 YENEEA. CDR3 length: 16 residues. CDR3 sequence (DNA): TGTGCCAGCAGCTTAAGTGGGACTACCAAATACAATGAGCAGTTCTTC. As protein: CASSLSGTTKYNEQFF. The full variable domain, its missing parts supplied by reference TRBV11-3 and TRBJ2-1, is EAGVVQSPRYKIIEKKQPVAFWCNPISGHNTLYWYLQNLGQGPELLIRYENEEAVDDSQLPKDRFSAERLKGVDSTLKIQPAELGDSAVYLCASSLSGTTKYNEQFFGPGTRLTVL.

The chain employs TRBV29-1 and TRBJ2-1; 8 bases fit TRBD2. The CDR3 length is 12 residues. The germline gives CDR1 SQVTM, CDR2 ANQGSEA. With V trimmed by 6 bases and J by 8 bases, 6 bases remained unmatched. The CDR3 here is CSVGRGGDEQFF. Written as DNA, the CDR3 is TGCAGCGTCGGGAGGGGTGGAGATGAGCAGTTCTTC.

The chain links TRBV5-4 to TRBJ2-3, with D hard to call. The V end lost 0 bases, the J end lost 6 bases, and 11 bases lay between the germline ends. In germline, CDR1 is SGHNT, CDR2 YYREEE (reference sequence). The CDR3 length is 14 residues. CDR3 DNA: TGTGCCAGCAGCTTGGCCGGCTGGCGGGATACGCAGTATTTT. Translated: CASSLAGWRDTQYF.

This clone showed up just once. The rearrangement links TRBV18 to TRBJ2-7, with 12 bases identical to TRBD2. The J segment lost 6 bases and the V segment lost 0 bases, leaving 3 bases of the junction unmatched. Germline CDR1 and CDR2: KGHSH and LQKENI. This CDR3 has 15 residues. The CDR3 loop reads CASSPPTSGSVEQYF. In DNA, the CDR3 is TGTGCCAGCTCACCACCGACTAGCGGGAGTGTCGAGCAGTACTTC.

CDR3 sequence (DNA): TGTGCCAGCAGCTTAGCGGTAGGGCTGAACACTGAAGCTTTCTTT. It encodes CASSLAVGLNTEAFF. The V call is TRBV7-6, the J call TRBJ1-1, with D unclear. Germline CDR1 reads SGHVS; CDR2 reads FNYEAQ. This CDR3 has 15 amino acids. The V and J ends lost 0 bases and 0 bases respectively, with 8 bases between them. Full variable domain (remainder filled in from reference TRBV7-6 and TRBJ1-1): GAGVSQSPRYKVTKRGQDVALRCDPISGHVSLYWYRQALGQGPEFLTYFNYEAQQDKSGLPNDRFSAERPEGSISTLTIQRTEQRDSAMYRCASSLAVGLNTEAFFGQGTRLTVV.

The CDR3, as DNA: TGTGCCAGCAGTTCGCCAGGGGGTAAAGATACGCAGTATTTT. This translates into CASSSPGGKDTQYF. The chain carries TRBV27 and TRBJ2-3; 7 nucleotides align to TRBD1. V lost 4 bases, J lost 5 bases, and 6 bases stayed unmatched. The CDR3 consists of 14 residues. Looked up from germline, CDR1 is MNHEY and CDR2 is SMNVEV (reference sequence).

The rearrangement joins TRBV6-1 to TRBJ1-1; tentative D call: TRBD1 (5 bases). Trimming stripped 8 bases from V and 6 bases from J, with 22 bases between. Germline lookup yields CDR1 MNHNS and CDR2 SASEGT. The length of the CDR3 is 15 residues. The CDR3 reads CASRLIPGGGAEAFF. The CDR3 DNA reads TGTGCCAGCCGATTAATACCGGGGGGGGGAGCTGAAGCTTTCTTT.

The rearrangement uses TRBV2 and TRBJ2-7; 7 bases match TRBD2. The CDR3 sequence is 16 residues long. Germline V gives CDR1 SNHLY, CDR2 FYNNEI. After removal of 6 bases from V and 0 bases from J, the junction contained 11 bases not matched to a gene. CDR3 region: CASSPGGRKASYEQYF. The CDR3 DNA follows: TGTGCCAGCAGCCCCGGGGGGAGGAAAGCCTCCTACGAGCAGTACTTC.

In its sample, this clone was seen once. The chain combines TRBV5-4 with TRBJ2-7, with 8 bases aligning to TRBD2. Germline values: CDR1 SGHNT, CDR2 YYREEE (reference sequence). Trimming at V came to 2 bases and at J to 2 bases, leaving 3 bases not matched to a gene. CDR3 size: 14 residues. The CDR3 nucleotides read TGTGCCAGCAGCTTAGCGGGGGCCACCTACGAGCAGTACTTC. It yields the protein CASSLAGATYEQYF.

The chain recombines TRBV9 with TRBJ2-7, with D perhaps matching TRBD2 (5 bases). V lost 4 bases and J 3 bases, leaving 17 bases between the germline ends. This CDR3 is built from 15 residues. Germline lookup yields CDR1 SGDLS and CDR2 YYNGEE. This chain's CDR3 is CASSPSGLDFYEQYF. The CDR3, as DNA: TGTGCCAGCAGCCCCTCCGGGTTGGACTTCTACGAGCAGTACTTC.

V gene TRBV6-5 combines with J gene TRBJ1-6; D not resolved. The CDR3 runs to 15 residues. Trimming shortened V by 0 bases and J by 13 bases, and 16 bases separated the two germline ends. CDR1 and CDR2 from the germline V gene are MNHEY and SVGAGI. The CDR3 reads CASSYSSSLRTPLHF. The CDR3 DNA reads TGTGCCAGCAGTTACTCTTCCAGTCTTCGGACGCCCCTCCACTTT.

Worth noting for this clone: Mismatch with germline at one junction end may stem from a read error. The rearrangement joins TRBV11-2 to TRBJ2-6; D remains ambiguous. The CDR3 has 14 amino acids. The germline V gene has CDR1 SGHAT and CDR2 FQNNGV. In DNA form, the CDR3 reads TGTGCCAGCCGCTTTGCAACCGGGGCCAACGTCCTGACTTTC. It specifies CASRFATGANVLTF.

The J gene is TRBJ2-5, the V gene TRBV30, with D unclear. V dropped 3 bases and J dropped 5 bases, with 13 bases sitting between them. Germline-derived CDR1 and CDR2 are GTSNPN and SVGIG (reference sequence). The length of the CDR3 is 13 residues. CDR3 bases: TGTGCCTGGAGCGTCCAAAGGCTGGAGACCCAGTACTTC. Translation gives CAWSVQRLETQYF.

For this clone: The junction differs from germline at one of its ends, possibly a read error. The V and J genes are TRBV6-6 and TRBJ1-1, with 7 bases matching TRBD1. Germline values: CDR1 MNHNY, CDR2 SVGAGI (reference sequence). There are 12 residues in the CDR3. As DNA, the CDR3 is TGTGCCAGCAGTTACCAGGGGGGGAAAGTAGTGTTT. Its translation: CASSYQGGKVVF.

This chain connects TRBV10-3 to TRBJ2-7; 9 nucleotides match TRBD1. The V gene's germline CDR1 is ENHRY and CDR2 SYGVKD. Trimming took 7 bases from V and 7 from J; bases not matched to a gene: 11. The CDR3 spans 14 residues. The CDR3 loop is CAITRGQGLREQYF. DNA for the CDR3: TGTGCCATCACCCGAGGACAGGGGCTGAGGGAGCAGTACTTC.

The chain is built from TRBV9 and TRBJ2-7; no clear D gene. The CDR3 length is 14 residues. CDR1 and CDR2 (germline): SGDLS, YYNGEE. Trimming took off 0 bases at V and 4 bases at J, with 11 bases between the two ends. CDR3 bases: TGTGCCAGCAGCGTAGGACCCTTATTTTACGAGCAGTACTTC. This codes for CASSVGPLFYEQYF.

The CDR3 sequence is CAWVTGGYGYTF. The DNA for the CDR3 is TGTGCCTGGGTGACAGGGGGCTATGGCTACACCTTC. V usage is TRBV30 and J usage is TRBJ1-2; 9 nucleotides align to TRBD1. The V gene end was trimmed by 5 bases and the J gene end by 4 bases; junction bases not matched to a gene: 2. CDR3 length equals 12 residues. Germline values: CDR1 GTSNPN, CDR2 SVGIG (reference sequence).

Here the CDR3 DNA reads TGCAGCGCCTCGGTCTTCGGACAGGGGAACACTGAAGCTTTCTTT. This encodes CSASVFGQGNTEAFF. The J gene is TRBJ1-1, the V gene TRBV29-1; 8 bases fit TRBD1. The trim removed 7 bases at V and 1 base at J, leaving 11 bases unmatched. Germline CDR1 SQVTM, CDR2 ANQGSEA. The CDR3 spans 15 residues.

V gene TRBV6-1 combines with J gene TRBJ2-3, with 12 bases fitting TRBD2. V shed 4 bases and J 2 bases; nucleotides not matched to a gene: 4. CDR1 is MNHNS and CDR2 is SASEGT in the germline V gene. The CDR3 has 16 residues. The CDR3 region is CASSARTSGTTDTQYF. CDR3 in DNA: TGTGCCAGCAGTGCTAGGACTAGCGGGACCACAGATACGCAGTATTTT.

J is TRBJ2-7 and V is TRBV10-1; D possibly corresponds to TRBD1 (5 bases). V gave up 4 bases and J gave up 12 bases, with 16 bases separating them. CDR1 is WNHNN and CDR2 is SYGVQD in the germline V gene (reference sequence). This CDR3 is 12 amino acids long. The CDR3: CASSGYGRTLYF. In nucleotides, the CDR3 is TGCGCCAGCAGTGGGTACGGTCGGACATTGTACTTC.

This chain uses TRBV7-8 with TRBJ2-7; 9 bases line up with TRBD2. With 5 bases clipped from V and 4 bases from J, the junction kept 6 bases outside the gene matches. Germline V lookup: CDR1 SGHVS, CDR2 FQNEAQ. The CDR3 covers 14 residues. DNA for the CDR3: TGTGCCAGCAGCCCGGGACTAGCCATTTACGAGCAGTACTTC. Its protein product is CASSPGLAIYEQYF. Based on the CDR3 plus reference TRBV7-8 and TRBJ2-7, the full variable domain is GAGVSQSPRYKVAKRGQDVALRCDPISGHVSLFWYQQALGQGPEFLTYFQNEAQLDKSGLPSDRFFAERPEGSVSTLKIQRTQQEDSAVYLCASSPGLAIYEQYFGPGTRLTVT.

The chain couples TRBV6-1 to TRBJ1-4; 8 bases line up with TRBD1. CDR1 and CDR2 from the germline V gene are MNHNS and SASEGT. After removal of 4 bases from V and 7 bases from J, the junction contained 8 bases not matched to a gene. The CDR3 runs to 15 residues. Here the CDR3 reads CASSVNRGSGEKLFF. DNA of the CDR3: TGTGCCAGCAGTGTTAACAGGGGGTCGGGTGAAAAACTGTTTTTT.

The V and J genes are TRBV5-1 and TRBJ2-7, with TRBD1 identical over 10 bases. Germline CDR1 and CDR2: SGHRS and YFSETQ. The CDR3 has 14 residues. Trimming took 7 bases from V and 6 from J; bases not matched to a gene: 10. This chain's CDR3 is CASRQGTGVSEQYF. CDR3 coding DNA: TGCGCCAGCCGCCAGGGGACAGGGGTGTCCGAGCAGTACTTC.

The chain's CDR3 is CAPGYRPPYCPKKAFF. Written as DNA, the CDR3 is TGTGCCCCGGGATACAGACCCCCATACTGCCCAAAAAAAGCTTTCTTT. This chain uses TRBV5-6 with TRBJ1-1; no firm D call. Germline CDR1 is SGHDT and CDR2 is YYEEEE. The V and J ends lost 10 bases and 9 bases respectively, with 31 bases between them. This CDR3 region has 16 residues. The whole variable domain, filled in from reference TRBV5-6 and TRBJ1-1, reads DAGVTQSPTHLIKTRGQQVTLRCSPKSGHDTVSWYQQALGQGPQFIFQYYEEEERQRGNFPDRFSGHQFPNYSSELNVNALLLGDSALYLCAPGYRPPYCPKKAFFGQGTRLTVV.

Of note for this clone: The same CDR3 can be traced to other DNA sequences in this sample. The V and J genes are TRBV29-1 and TRBJ2-7; 7 nucleotides match TRBD1. CDR1 and CDR2 (germline): SQVTM, ANQGSEA. V shed 7 bases and J 1 base; nucleotides not matched to a gene: 1. The CDR3 runs to 11 residues. The CDR3 DNA reads as TGCAGCGCCAGGGGGTCCTACGAGCAGTACTTC. This translates into CSARGSYEQYF.

Of note for this clone: The same CDR3 can be traced to other DNA sequences in this sample. The rearrangement joins TRBV6-1 to TRBJ2-1; unclear D gene. The germline V gene has CDR1 MNHNS and CDR2 SASEGT. V shed 1 base and J shed 6 bases, with 4 bases lying between them. The CDR3 extends over 12 amino acids. The CDR3 region is CASSEVGNEQFF. In DNA form, the CDR3 reads TGTGCCAGCAGTGAAGTGGGCAATGAGCAGTTCTTC.

This clone was recorded once. This rearrangement joins TRBV20-1 to TRBJ2-7; D is undetermined. Deletions cut 6 bases from V and 4 bases from J, with 10 bases between. The CDR3 consists of 11 residues. The germline V gene has CDR1 DFQATT and CDR2 SNEGSKA (reference sequence). Written as DNA, the CDR3 is TGCAGTGCCCCGCGGATTTACGAGCAGTACTTC. Its translation is CSAPRIYEQYF.